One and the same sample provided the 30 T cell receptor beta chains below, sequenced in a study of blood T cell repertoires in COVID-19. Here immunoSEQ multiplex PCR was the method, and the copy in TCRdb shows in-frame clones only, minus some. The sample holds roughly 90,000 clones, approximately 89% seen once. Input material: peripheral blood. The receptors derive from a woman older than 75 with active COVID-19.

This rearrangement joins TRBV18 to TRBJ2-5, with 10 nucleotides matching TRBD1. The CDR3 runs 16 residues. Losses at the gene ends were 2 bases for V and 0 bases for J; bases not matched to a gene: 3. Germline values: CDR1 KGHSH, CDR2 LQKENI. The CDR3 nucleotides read TGTGCCAGCTCACCATTGGACAGGGGGTACCAAGAGACCCAGTACTTC. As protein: CASSPLDRGYQETQYF. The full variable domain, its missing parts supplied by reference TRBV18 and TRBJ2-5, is NAGVMQNPRHLVRRRGQEARLRCSPMKGHSHVYWYRQLPEEGLKFMVYLQKENIIDESGMPKERFSAEFPKEGPSILRIQQVVRGDSAAYFCASSPLDRGYQETQYFGPGTRLLVL.

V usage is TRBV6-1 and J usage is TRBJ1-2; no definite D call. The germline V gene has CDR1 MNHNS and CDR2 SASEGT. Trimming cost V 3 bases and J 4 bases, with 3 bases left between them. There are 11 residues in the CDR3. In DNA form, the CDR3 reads TGTGCCAGCAGTGACAGCTATGGCTACACCTTC. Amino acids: CASSDSYGYTF.

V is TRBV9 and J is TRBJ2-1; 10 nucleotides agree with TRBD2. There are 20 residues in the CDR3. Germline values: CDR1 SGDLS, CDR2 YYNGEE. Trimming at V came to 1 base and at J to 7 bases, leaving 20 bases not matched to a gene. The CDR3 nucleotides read TGTGCCAGCAGCGTATCTCTTCAGCGGGAGGGCTCTGTTCTACTGAATGAGCAGTTCTTC. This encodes CASSVSLQREGSVLLNEQFF.

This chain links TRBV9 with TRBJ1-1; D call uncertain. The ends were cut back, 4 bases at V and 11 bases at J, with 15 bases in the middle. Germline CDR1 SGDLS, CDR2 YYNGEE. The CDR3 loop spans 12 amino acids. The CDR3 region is CASSPSMGRAFF. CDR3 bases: TGTGCCAGCAGCCCTAGTATGGGTCGTGCTTTCTTT. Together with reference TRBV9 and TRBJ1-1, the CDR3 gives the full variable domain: DSGVTQTPKHLITATGQRVTLRCSPRSGDLSVYWYQQSLDQGLQFLIQYYNGEERAKGNILERFSAQQFPDLHSELNLSSLELGDSALYFCASSPSMGRAFFGQGTRLTVV.

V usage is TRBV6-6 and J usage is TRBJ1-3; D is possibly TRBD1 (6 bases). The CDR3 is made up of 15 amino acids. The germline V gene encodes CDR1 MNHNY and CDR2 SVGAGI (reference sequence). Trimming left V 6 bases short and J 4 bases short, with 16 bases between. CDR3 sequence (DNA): TGTGCCAGCAGCTCTTCGGGGGGGGCCGGAAACACCATATATTTT. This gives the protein CASSSSGGAGNTIYF.

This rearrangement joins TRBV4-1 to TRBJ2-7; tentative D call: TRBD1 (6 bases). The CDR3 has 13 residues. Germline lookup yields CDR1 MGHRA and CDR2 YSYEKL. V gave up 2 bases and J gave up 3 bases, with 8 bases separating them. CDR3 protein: CASSQTGSYEQYF. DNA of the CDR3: TGCGCCAGCAGCCAAACAGGGAGCTACGAGCAGTACTTC.

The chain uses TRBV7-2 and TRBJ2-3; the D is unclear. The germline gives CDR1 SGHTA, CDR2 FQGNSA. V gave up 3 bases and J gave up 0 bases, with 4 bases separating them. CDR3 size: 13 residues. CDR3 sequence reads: CASSFSSTDTQYF. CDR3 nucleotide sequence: TGTGCCAGCAGCTTTTCAAGCACAGATACGCAGTATTTT. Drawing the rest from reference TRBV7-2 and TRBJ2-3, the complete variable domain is GAGVSQSPSNKVTEKGKDVELRCDPISGHTALYWYRQSLGQGLEFLIYFQGNSAPDKSGLPSDRFSAERTGGSVSTLTIQRTQQEDSAVYLCASSFSSTDTQYFGPGTRLTVL.

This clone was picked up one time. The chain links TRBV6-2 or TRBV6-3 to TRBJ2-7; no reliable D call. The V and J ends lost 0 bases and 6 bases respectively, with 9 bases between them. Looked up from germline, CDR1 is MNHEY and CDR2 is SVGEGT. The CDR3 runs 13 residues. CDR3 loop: CASSYSLSSEQYF. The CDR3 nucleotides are TGTGCCAGCAGTTACTCGTTGAGTTCCGAGCAGTACTTC.

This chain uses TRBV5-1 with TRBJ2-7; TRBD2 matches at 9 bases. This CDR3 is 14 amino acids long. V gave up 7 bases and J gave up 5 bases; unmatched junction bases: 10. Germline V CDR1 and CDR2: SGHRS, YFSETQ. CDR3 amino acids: CASGMRTSVDEQYF. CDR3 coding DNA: TGCGCCAGCGGCATGCGGACTAGCGTCGACGAGCAGTACTTC.

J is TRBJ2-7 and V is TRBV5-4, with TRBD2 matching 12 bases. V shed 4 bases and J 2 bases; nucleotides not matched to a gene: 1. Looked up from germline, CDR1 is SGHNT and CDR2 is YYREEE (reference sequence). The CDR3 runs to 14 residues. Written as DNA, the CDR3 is TGTGCCAGCAGCCCTAGCGGGAGGGCCTACGAGCAGTACTTC. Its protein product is CASSPSGRAYEQYF.

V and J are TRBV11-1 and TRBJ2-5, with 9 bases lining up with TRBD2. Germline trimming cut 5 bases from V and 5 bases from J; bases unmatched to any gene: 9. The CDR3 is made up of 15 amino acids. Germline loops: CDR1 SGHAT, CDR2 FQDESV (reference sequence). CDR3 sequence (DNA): TGTGCCAGCAGCCCGGGGGTAGCGGGAGCGGAGACCCAGTACTTC. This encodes CASSPGVAGAETQYF. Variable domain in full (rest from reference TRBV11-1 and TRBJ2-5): EAEVAQSPRYKITEKSQAVAFWCDPISGHATLYWYRQILGQGPELLVQFQDESVVDDSQLPKDRFSAERLKGVDSTLKIQPAELGDSAMYLCASSPGVAGAETQYFGPGTRLLVL.

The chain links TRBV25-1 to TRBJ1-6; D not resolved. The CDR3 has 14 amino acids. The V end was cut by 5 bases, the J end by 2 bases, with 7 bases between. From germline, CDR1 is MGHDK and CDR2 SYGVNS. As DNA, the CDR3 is TGTGCCAGCAGTCCAGATCCCTATAATTCACCCCTCCACTTT. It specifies CASSPDPYNSPLHF.

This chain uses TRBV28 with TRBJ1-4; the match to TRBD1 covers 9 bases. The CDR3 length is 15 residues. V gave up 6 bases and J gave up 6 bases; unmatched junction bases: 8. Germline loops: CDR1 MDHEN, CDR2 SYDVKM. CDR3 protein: CASSLNRGLYEKLFF. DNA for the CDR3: TGTGCCAGCAGCCTCAACAGGGGGCTTTATGAAAAACTGTTTTTT.

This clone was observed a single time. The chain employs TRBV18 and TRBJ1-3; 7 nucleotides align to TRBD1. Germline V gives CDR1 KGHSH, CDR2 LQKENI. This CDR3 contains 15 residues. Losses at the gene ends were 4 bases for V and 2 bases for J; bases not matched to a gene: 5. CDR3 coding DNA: TGTGCCAGCTCACAGGGACAGCAAACTGGAAACACCATATATTTT. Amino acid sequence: CASSQGQQTGNTIYF. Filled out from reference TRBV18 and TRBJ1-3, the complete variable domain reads NAGVMQNPRHLVRRRGQEARLRCSPMKGHSHVYWYRQLPEEGLKFMVYLQKENIIDESGMPKERFSAEFPKEGPSILRIQQVVRGDSAAYFCASSQGQQTGNTIYFGEGSWLTVV.

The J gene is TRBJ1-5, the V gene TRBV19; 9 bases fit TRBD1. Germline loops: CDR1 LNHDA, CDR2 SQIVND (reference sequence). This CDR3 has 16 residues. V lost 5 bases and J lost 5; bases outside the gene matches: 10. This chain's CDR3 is CASSRDRAEPYQPQHF. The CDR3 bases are TGTGCCAGTAGTCGGGACAGGGCGGAACCTTATCAGCCCCAGCATTTT.

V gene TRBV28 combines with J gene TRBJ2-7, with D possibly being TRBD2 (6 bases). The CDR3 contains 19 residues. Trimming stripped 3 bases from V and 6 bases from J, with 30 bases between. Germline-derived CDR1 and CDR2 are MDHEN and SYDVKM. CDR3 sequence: CASSFPYGTPGHQSGEQYF. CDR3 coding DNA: TGTGCCAGCAGTTTCCCTTACGGGACTCCCGGACATCAAAGTGGCGAGCAGTACTTC.

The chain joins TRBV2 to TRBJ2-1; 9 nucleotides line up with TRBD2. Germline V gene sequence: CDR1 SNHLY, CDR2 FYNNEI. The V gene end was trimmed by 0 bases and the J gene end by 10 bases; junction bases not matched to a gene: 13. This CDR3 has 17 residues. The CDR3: CASSEATVGLAPLEQFF. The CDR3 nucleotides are TGTGCCAGCAGTGAAGCCACCGTTGGACTAGCGCCCCTGGAGCAGTTCTTC.

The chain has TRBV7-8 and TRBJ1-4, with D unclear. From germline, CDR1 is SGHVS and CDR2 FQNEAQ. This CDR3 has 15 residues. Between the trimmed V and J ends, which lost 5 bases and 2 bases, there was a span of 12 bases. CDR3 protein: CASSPWRTTNEKLFF. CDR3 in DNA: TGTGCCAGCAGCCCTTGGAGGACCACTAATGAAAAACTGTTTTTT.

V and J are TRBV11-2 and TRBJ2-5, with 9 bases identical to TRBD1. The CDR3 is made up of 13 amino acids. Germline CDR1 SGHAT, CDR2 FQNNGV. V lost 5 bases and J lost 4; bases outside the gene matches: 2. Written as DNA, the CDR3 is TGTGCCAGCAGCGTGGACAGGGGAGAGACCCAGTACTTC. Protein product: CASSVDRGETQYF.

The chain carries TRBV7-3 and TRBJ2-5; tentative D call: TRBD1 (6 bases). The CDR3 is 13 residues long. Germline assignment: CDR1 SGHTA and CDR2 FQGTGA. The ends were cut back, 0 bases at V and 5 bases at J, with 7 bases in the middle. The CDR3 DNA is TGTGCCAGCAGCTTAACGAGGGGGGAGACCCAGTACTTC. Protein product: CASSLTRGETQYF.

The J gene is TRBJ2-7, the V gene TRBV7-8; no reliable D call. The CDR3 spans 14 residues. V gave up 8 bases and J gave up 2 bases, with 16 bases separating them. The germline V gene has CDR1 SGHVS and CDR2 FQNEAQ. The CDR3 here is CASLVQAGTYEQYF. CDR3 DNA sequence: TGTGCCAGCTTAGTGCAGGCAGGAACCTACGAGCAGTACTTC.

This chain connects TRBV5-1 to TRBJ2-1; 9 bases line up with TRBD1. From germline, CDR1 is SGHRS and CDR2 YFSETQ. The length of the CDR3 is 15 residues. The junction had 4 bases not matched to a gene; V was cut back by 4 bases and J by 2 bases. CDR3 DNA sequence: TGCGCCAGCAGCCCGGGACAGGGTACCTACAATGAGCAGTTCTTC. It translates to CASSPGQGTYNEQFF.

CDR3 nucleotide sequence: TGTGCCAGCTCACCATGGGACAGCACCTACGAGCAGTACTTC. Its protein product is CASSPWDSTYEQYF. The chain employs TRBV18 and TRBJ2-7; 7 bases map to TRBD1. Germline V gene sequence: CDR1 KGHSH, CDR2 LQKENI. The CDR3 consists of 14 residues. V shed 2 bases, J shed 2 bases, and the junction held 3 bases outside the gene matches.

The DNA for the CDR3 is TGTGCCAGCAGCTTAACGGGAGCGAACACCGGGGAGCTGTTTTTT. As protein: CASSLTGANTGELFF. This sequence joins TRBV11-3 and TRBJ2-2, with a possible D match to TRBD2 (6 bases). The germline CDR1 and CDR2 sequences are SGHNT and YENEEA. The CDR3 consists of 15 residues. Trimming left V 2 bases short and J 0 bases short, with 7 bases between.

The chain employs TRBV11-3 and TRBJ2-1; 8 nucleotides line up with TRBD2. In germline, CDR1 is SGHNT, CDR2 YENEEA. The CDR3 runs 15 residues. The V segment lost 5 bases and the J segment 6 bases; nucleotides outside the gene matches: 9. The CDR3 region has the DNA TGTGCCAGCAGCCGCGGGACTAGTAGTTTCAATGAGCAGTTCTTC. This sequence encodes CASSRGTSSFNEQFF.

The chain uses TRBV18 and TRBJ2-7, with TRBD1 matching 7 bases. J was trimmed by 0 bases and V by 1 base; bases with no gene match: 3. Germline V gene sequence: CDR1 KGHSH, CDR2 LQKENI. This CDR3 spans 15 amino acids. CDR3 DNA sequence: TGTGCCAGCTCACCACAGGGGGCGAGCTCCTACGAGCAGTACTTC. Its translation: CASSPQGASSYEQYF.

CDR3 DNA: TGTGCCAGCAGCACGGACAGGGTGCGATCACCCCTCCACTTT. It is translated as CASSTDRVRSPLHF. This chain links TRBV11-3 with TRBJ1-6, with 8 bases aligning to TRBD1. Germline lookup yields CDR1 SGHNT and CDR2 YENEEA. The junction had 7 bases not matched to a gene; V was cut back by 5 bases and J by 10 bases. The CDR3 length is 14 residues.

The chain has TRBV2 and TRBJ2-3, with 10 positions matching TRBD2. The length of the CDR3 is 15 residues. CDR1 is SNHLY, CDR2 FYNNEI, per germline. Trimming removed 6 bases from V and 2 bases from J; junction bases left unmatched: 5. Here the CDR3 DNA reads TGTGCCAGCAGGGAGACTAGCGGGTTCACAGATACGCAGTATTTT. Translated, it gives CASRETSGFTDTQYF.

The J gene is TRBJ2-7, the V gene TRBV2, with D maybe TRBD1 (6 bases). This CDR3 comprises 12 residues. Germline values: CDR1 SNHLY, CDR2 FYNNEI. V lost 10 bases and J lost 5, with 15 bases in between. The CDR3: CANRGGINEQYF. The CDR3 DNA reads TGTGCCAACCGAGGGGGTATTAACGAGCAGTACTTC.

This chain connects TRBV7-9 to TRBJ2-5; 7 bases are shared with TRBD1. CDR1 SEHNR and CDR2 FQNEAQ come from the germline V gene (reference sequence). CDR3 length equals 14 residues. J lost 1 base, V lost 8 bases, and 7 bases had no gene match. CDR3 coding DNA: TGTGCCAGCTCCATCGGACAGGCCCAAGAGACCCAGTACTTC. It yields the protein CASSIGQAQETQYF.